This T cell receptor beta chain was obtained from a study of cytomegalovirus exposure and HLA in healthy donors. The donors were in the roughly 120-subject validation cohort, distinct from the roughly 700-subject first cohort. The germline V and J ends were trimmed by 3 bases and 2 bases, with 17 bases remaining between them. The CDR3 is made up of 16 amino acids. Germline values: CDR1 MDHEN, CDR2 SYDVKM. Of note for this clone: The target antigen is unknown.

Study conclusions and caveats: Rare TCR sequences dominated, though some public TCRs recurred in many donors. For cytomegalovirus status, the classifier reportedly gave diagnoses with high specificity and sensitivity.

Sequenced by immunoSEQ multiplex PCR; TCRdb stores in-frame clones only, minus some. The sample has around 250,000 clones, 85% to 90% seen once. This sequence joins TRBV28 and TRBJ2-7; tentatively, D is TRBD2 (5 bases). The sample was PBMCs. This TCR was recovered from a woman in her late teens or twenties in good health and CMV-seronegative. Here the CDR3 reads CASSFFSRVRAYEQYF. The CDR3, as DNA: TGTGCCAGCAGTTTCTTTTCTAGGGTGAGGGCCTACGAGCAGTACTTC.